The 21 T cell receptor beta chains below all came from one sample that was sequenced in a study of CD8+CD57+ T cells in acquired aplastic anemia. According to the study, genomic DNA was the template for TCR beta VDJ and CDR3 profiling. TCRdb reanalysed the reads using MiXCR and keeps one entry per CDR3 protein. The sample lists some 82,000 distinct CDR3 sequences, less than 60% occurring once. Sequenced material: sorted CD4+, CD8+, or CD8+CD57+ T cells (not recorded which) from PBMCs. The receptors were gathered from a human donor in good health, serving as a control.

This clonotype was detected many times. The chain is built from TRBV7-8 and TRBJ2-1, with D uncertain. This CDR3 has 14 amino acids. CDR1 SGHVS and CDR2 FQNEAQ come from the germline V gene. V gave up 1 base and J gave up 7 bases, with 11 bases separating them. This CDR3 is CASSLVVQLNEQFF. The CDR3 DNA follows: TGTGCCAGCAGCTTAGTAGTGCAGTTGAATGAGCAGTTCTTC.

This clonotype has ten or more counts. V usage is TRBV10-2 and J usage is TRBJ1-1; D gene unclear. Germline values: CDR1 WSHSY, CDR2 SAAADI. CDR3 length equals 16 residues. V lost 3 bases and J 6 bases, leaving 20 bases between the germline ends. The DNA of the CDR3 is TGCGCCAGCAGTGACCCCCCGACGATCGGATACCCTGAAGCTTTCTTT. Translating it yields CASSDPPTIGYPEAFF.

The table lists this clonotype with many counts. The chain combines TRBV29-1 with TRBJ1-1; D is undetermined. The germline V gene has CDR1 SQVTM and CDR2 ANQGSEA. V was pared by 8 bases and J by 5 bases, with 12 bases between. The CDR3 spans 11 residues. CDR3 sequence (DNA): TGCAGCTCCGGGCCGAGAACTGAAGCTTTCTTT. Its protein is CSSGPRTEAFF.

This CDR3 reads CSVEDRGRYGYTF. CDR3 nucleotides: TGCAGCGTTGAAGACAGGGGGAGGTATGGCTACACCTTC. J is TRBJ1-2 and V is TRBV29-1, with 7 bases identical to TRBD1. The CDR3 runs 13 residues. Trimming took 0 bases from V and 5 from J; bases not matched to a gene: 3. CDR1 is SQVTM, CDR2 ANQGSEA, per germline.

The V gene is TRBV7-8, the J gene TRBJ2-3; 11 bases are shared with TRBD2. The J segment lost 5 bases and the V segment lost 5 bases, leaving 9 bases of the junction unmatched. Germline V gives CDR1 SGHVS, CDR2 FQNEAQ. The CDR3 contains 16 residues. The CDR3 DNA is TGTGCCAGCAGCGCGTTAGCGGGGGGGAGTTTAGATACGCAGTATTTT. This sequence encodes CASSALAGGSLDTQYF.

The gene calls are TRBV20-1 and TRBJ1-1, with D possibly being TRBD1 (5 bases). Trimming removed 6 bases from V and 1 base from J, with 18 bases in between. Germline assignment: CDR1 DFQATT and CDR2 SNEGSKA (reference sequence). CDR3 length: 15 residues. DNA of the CDR3: TGCAGTGCCCGCCGAGGATTGGGGGGGAACACTGAAGCTTTCTTT. Its protein product is CSARRGLGGNTEAFF.

A few counts support this clonotype. The chain has TRBV13 and TRBJ2-3; 9 bases map to TRBD2. The CDR3 totals 16 residues. CDR1 and CDR2 (germline): PRHDT, FYEKMQ (reference sequence). V was pared by 0 bases and J by 7 bases, with 8 bases of the junction left unmatched. CDR3 in amino acids: CASSLGLAGGNHTQYF. CDR3 nucleotides: TGTGCCAGCAGCTTAGGCCTGGCGGGGGGGAACCATACGCAGTATTTT.

In this sample, this clonotype turned up many times. The chain is built from TRBV12-3 or TRBV12-4 and TRBJ2-3; D is unresolved. The CDR3 has 13 amino acids. With 5 bases removed from V and 1 base from J, the gap between germline ends came to 7 bases. DNA for the CDR3: TGTGCCAGCAGTGCAGACGGCACAGATACGCAGTATTTT. Protein: CASSADGTDTQYF.

The V and J genes are TRBV30 and TRBJ1-4; 7 bases are a match to TRBD1. The ends lost 5 bases at V and 8 bases at J; junction bases unmatched: 8. The CDR3 runs 13 residues. Germline CDR1 is GTSNPN and CDR2 is SVGIG (reference sequence). CDR3 nucleotides: TGTGCCTGGGAGACAGGGACCTCGGAAAAACTGTTTTTT. This gives the protein CAWETGTSEKLFF.

As to this clonotype: This may arise from a read error, as a much more abundant clone is one base away. V usage is TRBV2 and J usage is TRBJ2-7; TRBD2 aligns across 7 bases. CDR1 is SNHLY, CDR2 FYNNEI, per germline. The CDR3 is 14 amino acids. CDR3 coding DNA: TGTGCCAGCAGTTTATCTAGCGGCTCCTACGAGCGGTACTTC. Its protein is CASSLSSGSYERYF.

The V and J genes are TRBV15 and TRBJ2-6, with TRBD2 as a possible D gene (5 bases). The CDR3 runs to 15 residues. CDR1 and CDR2 from the germline V gene are LNHNV and YYDKDF (reference sequence). Trimming took off 4 bases at V and 3 bases at J, with 10 bases between the two ends. This CDR3 reads CATSTYAGGANVLTF. The CDR3 DNA sequence: TGTGCCACCAGCACCTACGCGGGTGGGGCCAACGTCCTGACTTTC.

The chain links TRBV7-3 to TRBJ2-1; tentatively, D is TRBD1 (5 bases). The CDR3 consists of 14 residues. The V and J ends lost 5 bases and 6 bases respectively, with 14 bases between them. Germline V gene data show CDR1 as SGHTA and CDR2 as FQGTGA. The CDR3 nucleotides are TGTGCCAGCAGCCCCTGGGGCTTTTGCAATGAGCAGTTCTTC. It translates to CASSPWGFCNEQFF.

In this sample, this clonotype turned up many times. This rearrangement joins TRBV11-2 to TRBJ2-1; 8 bases map to TRBD2. There are 17 residues in the CDR3. V shed 5 bases, J shed 10 bases, and the junction held 19 bases outside the gene matches. From germline, CDR1 is SGHAT and CDR2 FQNNGV. The CDR3 nucleotides are TGTGCCAGCAGCCCGACTGGGACTAGATTGGGCGGTGACGAGCAGTTCTTC. The encoded protein is CASSPTGTRLGGDEQFF. The variable domain in full, with the rest retrieved from reference TRBV11-2 and TRBJ2-1, is EAGVAQSPRYKIIEKRQSVAFWCNPISGHATLYWYQQILGQGPKLLIQFQNNGVVDDSQLPKDRFSAERLKGVDSTLKIQPAKLEDSAVYLCASSPTGTRLGGDEQFFGPGTRLTVL.

This clonotype was detected only a few times. V usage is TRBV7-8 and J usage is TRBJ2-1; D gene unclear. This CDR3 contains 11 residues. Germline-derived CDR1 and CDR2 are SGHVS and FQNEAQ. Trimming removed 4 bases from V and 9 bases from J, with 7 bases in between. CDR3 nucleotides: TGTGCCAGCAGCTCTACCAGTGAGCAGTTCTTC. It specifies CASSSTSEQFF.

This clonotype was observed a handful of times. V and J are TRBV27 and TRBJ2-1; D is possibly TRBD1 (5 bases). The germline CDR1 and CDR2 sequences are MNHEY and SMNVEV (reference sequence). The CDR3 spans 13 residues. V dropped 8 bases and J dropped 9 bases, with 17 bases sitting between them. The CDR3 DNA sequence: TGTGCCAGCGGCTCAGGGTCTTGGGGTGAGCAGTTCTTC. This gives the protein CASGSGSWGEQFF.

This clonotype was counted many times. The J gene is TRBJ2-4, the V gene TRBV24-1, with 9 nucleotides matching TRBD1. Looked up from germline, CDR1 is KGHDR and CDR2 is SFDVKD. Germline trimming cut 3 bases from V and 7 bases from J; bases unmatched to any gene: 3. The CDR3 is 14 residues long. Written as DNA, the CDR3 is TGTGCCACCAGTGATATCGGGACAGGGAACATTCAGTACTTC. Its translation: CATSDIGTGNIQYF.

For this clonotype: A single base separates this from a much larger clone, so it may be a read error. This rearrangement joins TRBV4-1 to TRBJ1-3, with D hard to call. In germline, CDR1 is MGHRA, CDR2 YSYEKL. The CDR3 runs to 14 residues. The CDR3 loop is CASSQGGSGNTVYF. The DNA for the CDR3 is TGCGCCAGCAGCCAAGGCGGCTCTGGAAACACCGTATATTTT.

Many counts were recorded for this clonotype. CDR3 region: CASSFSSGYQETQYF. The CDR3 nucleotides read TGTGCCAGCAGCTTCTCGTCGGGGTACCAAGAGACCCAGTACTTC. This chain connects TRBV7-8 to TRBJ2-5; maybe TRBD2 (5 bases). The germline gives CDR1 SGHVS, CDR2 FQNEAQ. Trimming left V 3 bases short and J 0 bases short, with 11 bases between. The CDR3 totals 15 residues.

Many counts were recorded for this clonotype. This sequence joins TRBV29-1 and TRBJ2-2; 8 bases fit TRBD2. Germline V gives CDR1 SQVTM, CDR2 ANQGSEA. The CDR3 loop spans 14 amino acids. V shed 3 bases, J shed 4 bases, and the junction held 4 bases outside the gene matches. CDR3 region: CSVEERESTGELFF. Written as DNA, the CDR3 is TGCAGCGTTGAGGAGCGGGAGAGCACCGGGGAGCTGTTTTTT.

In this sample, this clonotype turned up many times. V and J are TRBV7-9 and TRBJ1-6; TRBD1 matches 9 bases. The CDR3 consists of 14 residues. With V trimmed by 5 bases and J by 6 bases, 2 bases remained unmatched. CDR1 SEHNR and CDR2 FQNEAQ come from the germline V gene (reference sequence). This chain's CDR3 is CASSTTGGNSPLHF. CDR3 DNA: TGTGCCAGCAGCACGACAGGGGGTAATTCACCCCTCCACTTT.

In its sample, this clonotype was seen once. V gene TRBV4-1 combines with J gene TRBJ2-7, with 10 bases fitting TRBD2. The CDR3 spans 16 residues. Germline lookup yields CDR1 MGHRA and CDR2 YSYEKL. J was trimmed by 1 base and V by 3 bases; bases with no gene match: 6. In DNA form, the CDR3 reads TGCGCCAGCAGCCATCACCAGACTAGCGGGTCCTACGAGCAGTACTTC. This encodes CASSHHQTSGSYEQYF.